This T cell receptor beta chain emerged from a study of neurological immune-mediated disorders (dated by TCRdb to between 2018 and 2021). The study in broad terms: Of the roughly 34 multiple sclerosis patients, about 31 had relapsing-remitting MS and 3 had secondary progressive MS. Peripheral blood TCR-beta repertoires from HTLV-I-associated myelopathy (HAM/TSP) patients, multiple sclerosis patients and healthy controls were compared by UMI-based sequencing. Alongside PBMC samples, the set of 106 TCR-beta libraries contained longitudinal samples, technical triplicates, and paired CD4+ and CD8+ T-cell subsets that had been sorted. The cohort included approximately 68 subjects: roughly 15 with HAM/TSP, around 34 with multiple sclerosis, and around 20 healthy controls. The research as a whole found: The MS cluster was not associated with any clinical or MRI features, and the authors stated that larger cohorts are needed. The highest TCR clonal expansion was observed in HAM/TSP patients, whereas the lowest was observed in MS patients, even when compared with healthy controls. Across subjects, expanded clones never shared an identical CDR3 amino acid sequence, which suggests that the TCR-beta repertoires in every group were private. Repertoires from 18 of 34 MS patients were grouped by phylogenetic analysis into a cluster of related CDR3 sequences, suggesting a possible repertoire-level signature.

For unsorted PBMC libraries, 2 million PBMCs were used after storage in RNAlater at -80 degrees C until RNA extraction. Multiple sclerosis patients were enrolled in a US clinical protocol under which disease progression was evaluated by magnetic resonance imaging. Peripheral blood was subjected to Ficoll-Hypaque density gradient centrifugation to isolate PBMCs, which were then cryopreserved in liquid nitrogen. V drops 4 bases and J drops 3 bases, leaving 11 bases in between. The CDR3 covers 13 residues, taking in both the cysteine and the phenylalanine. The only DNA kept is the CDR3, 39 bases in frame from the first base. Looking up the germline V gene yields CDR1 SGHRS and CDR2 YFSETQ. cDNA was synthesized by template-switch 5'RACE using a primer carrying a 10-nucleotide random unique molecular identifier by which each TCR transcript was tagged. Each sequencing run produced over 190 million TCR-beta sequences covering 15-18 subjects. Total RNA was extracted with the RNeasy kit. Using the KAPA Real-time Library Amplification kit, TCR-beta VDJ regions were amplified with primers for the TCR constant region and the 5'RACE anchor. Sample indexes and Illumina adaptors were added in a first PCR, after which library yield was increased in a second PCR. After Ampure bead purification, the TCR product of roughly 650 bp was size-selected on a 2% E-gel SizeSelection system. Library quality was checked on a Bioanalyzer, concentration was measured with Qubit, and libraries were quantified with the Kapa Library Quantification kit before pooling. Paired-end 2 x 150 bp sequencing of the libraries was performed on an Illumina HiSeq 2500. To increase sequence diversity, roughly 23-30% phiX was spiked into each library pool. Concerning the study's data processing: The quality-filtered reads were processed with the UMI-based MiGEC pipeline, whose error correction step removed more than 80% of the raw TCR sequences. VDJ genes were aligned to IMGT germline references, and clonotypes were defined by unique CDR3 amino acid sequence plus V-J genes. Clonal expansion, Shannon diversity and CDR3 relatedness were evaluated with VDJtools (CalcPairwiseDistances, ClusterSamples), while phylogenetic trees were built in CLCbio workbench. Expanded clones were defined as having at least 8 unique UMIs, based on coefficient-of-variation modelling across technical triplicates. TCRdb passed the public sequencing reads through fastp at Q25 and MiXCR, retaining productive beta sequences. Each CDR3 protein gets just one entry, which takes the most common genes and DNA from the rows behind it. The V and J calls here are based on TCRdb, not the publication. Present in this sample are about 52,000 distinct CDR3 sequences, more than 3% of which were seen just once. The top ten constitute approximately 1.6% of the sample.

This clonotype was seen many times. This clone's antigen is unknown. Within one base of it there is no much larger clone, and no base qualities were kept. This sequence was found in a man under 40 with multiple sclerosis. The chain is assembled from TRBV5-1 and TRBJ2-7; no D gene call is confident. Sequencing input: PBMCs. The nucleotides are TGCGCCAGCAGCCTGGAAAACAGCTACGAGCAGTACTTC. Its protein is CASSLENSYEQYF. Reference TRBV5-1 and TRBJ2-7 proteins supply the regions before and after the CDR3; the full variable domain is: KAGVTQTPRYLIKTRGQQVTLSCSPISGHRSVSWYQQTPGQGLQFLFEYFSETQRNKGNFPGRFSGRQFSNSRSEMNVSTLELGDSALYLCASSLENSYEQYFGPGTRLTVT.